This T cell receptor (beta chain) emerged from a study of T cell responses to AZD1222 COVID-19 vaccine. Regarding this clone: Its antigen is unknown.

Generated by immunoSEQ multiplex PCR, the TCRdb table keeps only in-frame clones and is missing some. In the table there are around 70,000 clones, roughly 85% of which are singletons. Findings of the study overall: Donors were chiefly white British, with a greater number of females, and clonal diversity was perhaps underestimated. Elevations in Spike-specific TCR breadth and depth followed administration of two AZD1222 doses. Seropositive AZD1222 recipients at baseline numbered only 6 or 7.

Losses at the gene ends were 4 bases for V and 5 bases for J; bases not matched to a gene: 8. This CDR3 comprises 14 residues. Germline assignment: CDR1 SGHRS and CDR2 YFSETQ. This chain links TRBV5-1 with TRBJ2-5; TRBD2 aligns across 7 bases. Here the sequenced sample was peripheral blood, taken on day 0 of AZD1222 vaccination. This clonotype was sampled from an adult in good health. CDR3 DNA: TGCGCCAGCAGCGCGGGACTATCTATGGAGACCCAGTACTTC. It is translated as CASSAGLSMETQYF.